The rows below give T cell receptor beta chains drawn from one sample of a study of blood T cell repertoires in COVID-19. Assay: immunoSEQ multiplex PCR; the TCRdb copy retains only in-frame clones and omits some. The sample carries about 170,000 clones, approximately 86% recorded once. Sequenced sample: peripheral blood. These receptors all stem from a woman of 80 years or more with COVID-19, enrolled during active disease. Each CDR3 is given with its conserved first and last residue. D genes are given only for firm matches. Some rows mark clone size as missing; the rest say once, few, many or name a class of expanded clone.

abundance	d_gene	v_gene	j_gene	CDR3nt	CDR3aa
once	NA	TRBV19	TRBJ2-7	TGTGCCAGTAGTATCGGACAGCTTTCCTACGAGCAGTACTTC	CASSIGQLSYEQYF
NA	NA	TRBV5-6	TRBJ2-1	TGTGCCAGCAGCTTGGCAAATGAGCAGTTCTTC	CASSLANEQFF
NA	NA	TRBV12-3/TRBV12-4	TRBJ1-4	TGTGCCAGCACCCTCACCGGGGAAAAACTGTTTTTT	CASTLTGEKLFF
NA	NA	TRBV27	TRBJ2-7	TGTGCCAGCAGTTTTGAGGGTTCTAGGGAGCAGTACTTC	CASSFEGSREQYF
once	NA	TRBV11-2	TRBJ1-2	TGTGCCAGCAGCCCAAATCAGGGTCATGGCTACACCTTC	CASSPNQGHGYTF
NA	NA	TRBV7-3	TRBJ2-7	TGTGCCAGCAGCTTGGGCAGGGGCGGCGAGCAGTACTTC	CASSLGRGGEQYF
NA	TRBD2	TRBV19	TRBJ2-7	TGTGCCAGTAGTATCGGTCGGGGACTATCCTACGAGCAGTACTTC	CASSIGRGLSYEQYF
NA	NA	TRBV2	TRBJ1-5	TGTGCCAGCACTGGGGAGGCGAGTCAGCCCCAGCATTTT	CASTGEASQPQHF
NA	TRBD2	TRBV6-5	TRBJ2-5	TGTGCCAGCAGTTCAGCGGGAGAGGTGGAGACCCAGTACTTC	CASSSAGEVETQYF
NA	TRBD1	TRBV6-5	TRBJ2-7	TGTGCCAGCGGATTGACAGGGTTCTACGAGCAGTACTTC	CASGLTGFYEQYF
NA	TRBD1	TRBV27	TRBJ1-1	TGTGCCAGCAGTGCCCGCTTGACAGGGGCAGCCACTGAAGCTTTCTTT	CASSARLTGAATEAFF
NA	NA	TRBV6-4	TRBJ2-7	TGTGCCAGCAGTCAAGGCACAGGTGGGTACGAGCAGTACTTC	CASSQGTGGYEQYF
NA	NA	TRBV28	TRBJ1-6	TGTGCCAGCAGTTCGTCGACTGGAAATTCACCCCTCCACTTT	CASSSSTGNSPLHF
NA	NA	TRBV29-1	TRBJ1-5	TGCAGCGTTGTAAAGGAGCCAGGGGAAGGCTTGCCCCAGCATTTT	CSVVKEPGEGLPQHF
once	NA	TRBV7-2	TRBJ1-2	TGTGCCAGCAGCTTAGCGCTAGTGCGGGAGACCAATGGCTACACCTTC	CASSLALVRETNGYTF
NA	NA	TRBV6-5	TRBJ2-2	TGTGCCAGCAGTGACTCCGGGACATCTGTGAGGGAGCTGTTTTTT	CASSDSGTSVRELFF
NA	NA	TRBV10-2	TRBJ2-6	TGCGCCAGCAGTGTTTCCCAAAACACTGGGGCCAACGTCCTGACTTTC	CASSVSQNTGANVLTF
NA	TRBD1	TRBV28	TRBJ2-2	TGTGCCAGCAGGGGACAGGGGAACACCGGGGAGCTGTTTTTT	CASRGQGNTGELFF
NA	NA	TRBV7-3	TRBJ2-7	TGTGCCAGCAGCTTAATCCCAGGCGAGATACGGTACTTC	CASSLIPGEIRYF
once	TRBD1	TRBV9	TRBJ1-6	TGTGCCAGCAGCCTGGGACAGGAAAATTCACCCCTCCACTTT	CASSLGQENSPLHF
NA	NA	TRBV7-2	TRBJ2-6	TGTGCCAGCAGTAACCAGGGTTCTGGGGCCAACGTCCTGACTTTC	CASSNQGSGANVLTF
NA	TRBD2	TRBV11-1	TRBJ2-1	TGTGCCAGCCGGGGACTAGCGGAGTACAATGAGCAGTTCTTC	CASRGLAEYNEQFF
NA	NA	TRBV11-1	TRBJ2-1	TGTGCCAGCAGCTTGACAAGCTACAATGAGCAGTTCTTC	CASSLTSYNEQFF
once	TRBD1	TRBV14	TRBJ1-1	TGTGCCAGCAGCGGGGACAGGGCCGTAGAAGCTTTCTTT	CASSGDRAVEAFF
NA	NA	TRBV5-1	TRBJ1-4	TGCGCCAGCAGCCCGGACAGTGTGAATGAAAAACTGTTTTTT	CASSPDSVNEKLFF
NA	NA	TRBV28	TRBJ1-5	TGTGCCAGCAGTTTATTACAGGGTGGCAACCAGCCCCAGCATTTT	CASSLLQGGNQPQHF
NA	TRBD2	TRBV3-1/TRBV3-2	TRBJ2-1	TGTGCCAGCAGCGTAACTAGCGGGGGGTACAATGAGCAGTTCTTC	CASSVTSGGYNEQFF
NA	NA	TRBV4-3	TRBJ2-7	TGCGCCAGCAGCCGTGGAGTGGGGGCTTCTCTGGAGCAGTACTTC	CASSRGVGASLEQYF
NA	TRBD1	TRBV19	TRBJ1-1	TGTGCCAGTTCCGACAGGGCGGGGTTGAATGAAGCTTTCTTT	CASSDRAGLNEAFF
NA	NA	TRBV27	TRBJ2-5	TGTGCCAGCAGTTTACAGGGAGGGGGGGGAAATCGGGAGACCCAGTACTTC	CASSLQGGGGNRETQYF
NA	NA	TRBV28	TRBJ2-7	TGTGCCAGCAGTTTGCGCTCGAACGAGCAGTACTTC	CASSLRSNEQYF
NA	NA	TRBV19	TRBJ1-1	TGTGCCAGTAGTAGGGCAGGGGCGAACACTGAAGCTTTCTTT	CASSRAGANTEAFF
NA	TRBD1	TRBV27	TRBJ1-5	TGTGCCAGCAGCGGGGGGACAGGGAGTAGCAATCAGCCCCAGCATTTT	CASSGGTGSSNQPQHF
NA	TRBD1	TRBV7-9	TRBJ1-5	TGTGCCAGCAGCCTCTCCGGGACAGTCGATCAGCCCCAGCATTTT	CASSLSGTVDQPQHF
NA	NA	TRBV2	TRBJ2-1	TGTGCCAGCAGCTTAGCGGACTCCTACAATGAGCAGTTCTTC	CASSLADSYNEQFF
NA	TRBD1	TRBV3-1/TRBV3-2	TRBJ1-5	TGTGCCAGCAGCCAGACCGGGGACAGCCATCAGCCCCAGCATTTT	CASSQTGDSHQPQHF
NA	NA	TRBV3-1/TRBV3-2	TRBJ1-2	TGTGCCAGCAGCCACGGGTTGGCTGGCTACACCTTC	CASSHGLAGYTF
NA	NA	TRBV28	TRBJ1-2	TGTGCCAGCAGTTTGGAGGACTCTGGCTACACCTTC	CASSLEDSGYTF